This T cell receptor (beta chain) was recovered during a study of blood T cell repertoires in COVID-19. Only in-frame clones appear in the TCRdb table, and some are missing; sequencing was by immunoSEQ multiplex PCR. The data contain some 130,000 clones, around 80% of them singletons. Germline values: CDR1 SGHDT, CDR2 YYEEEE. CDR3 length: 13 amino acids. The V end was cut by 0 bases, the J end by 8 bases, with 10 bases between. This sequence originates from a man aged 65 to 79 with acute or convalescent COVID-19. The chain links TRBV5-6 to TRBJ2-3, with D perhaps matching TRBD1 (5 bases). Material: peripheral blood. This CDR3 is CASSLGPQGTQYF. In nucleotides, the CDR3 is TGTGCCAGCAGCTTGGGCCCGCAGGGTACGCAGTATTTT.